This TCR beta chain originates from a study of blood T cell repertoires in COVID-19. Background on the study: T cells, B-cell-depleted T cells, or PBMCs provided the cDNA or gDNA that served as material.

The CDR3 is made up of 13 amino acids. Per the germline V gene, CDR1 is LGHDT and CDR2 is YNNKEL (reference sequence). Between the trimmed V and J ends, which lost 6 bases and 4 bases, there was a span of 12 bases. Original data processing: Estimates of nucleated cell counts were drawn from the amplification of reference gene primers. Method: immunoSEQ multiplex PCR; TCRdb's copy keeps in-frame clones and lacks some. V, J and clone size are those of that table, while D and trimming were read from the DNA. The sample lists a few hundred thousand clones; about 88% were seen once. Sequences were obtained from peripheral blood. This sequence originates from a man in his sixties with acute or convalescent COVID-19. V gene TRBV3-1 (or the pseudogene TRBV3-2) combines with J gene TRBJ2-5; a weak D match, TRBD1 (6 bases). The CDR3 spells CASRWGLRETQYF. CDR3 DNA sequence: TGTGCCAGCAGGTGGGGGCTGCGAGAGACCCAGTACTTC.